This T cell receptor (beta chain) was identified during a study of blood T cell repertoires in COVID-19. Overall study: Some COVID-19 samples were acute and others convalescent; all came from the United States, Italy and Spain.

How the authors handled the data: Estimation of nucleated cell counts was performed using reference gene primer amplification. This table comes from immunoSEQ multiplex PCR, and its TCRdb copy is limited to in-frame clones, with some not included. That table supplies the V and J calls and clone size; D and trimming were determined from the DNA. Among around 250,000 clones listed, 75% to 90% were seen once. This TCR derives from a woman in her thirties or forties who had recovered from COVID-19. Source material: peripheral blood.

The CDR3 spells CASSLDSPNYGYTF. The CDR3 region has the DNA TGTGCCAGCAGCTTGGACAGTCCTAACTATGGCTACACCTTC. The chain carries TRBV7-9 and TRBJ1-2; possibly TRBD1 for D (6 bases). Germline V gene data show CDR1 as SEHNR and CDR2 as FQNEAQ (reference sequence). Trimming stripped 3 bases from V and 0 bases from J, with 8 bases between. CDR3 size: 14 residues. Full variable domain (missing parts from reference TRBV7-9 and TRBJ1-2): DTGVSQNPRHKITKRGQNVTFRCDPISEHNRLYWYRQTLGQGPEFLTYFQNEAQLEKSRLLSDRFSAERPKGSFSTLEIQRTEQGDSAMYLCASSLDSPNYGYTFGSGTRLTVV.